This T cell receptor beta chain was recorded in a study of control samples from healthy donors and cancer patients. This CDR3 contains 12 residues. Trimming cost V 8 bases and J 5 bases, with 12 bases left between them. The germline V gene encodes CDR1 LNHDA and CDR2 SQIVND (reference sequence). The assay was immunoSEQ multiplex PCR, and TCRdb's table has in-frame clones only and misses some. The sample contains about 250,000 clones, roughly 87% of which appear only once. This clone was counted a few times. This clonotype was obtained from an older woman with lung cancer. Specimen: PBMCs. The chain is built from TRBV19 and TRBJ1-1; D not certain. Here the CDR3 DNA reads TGTGCCAGTGGAGCCTTTGTGACTGAAGCTTTCTTT. Its translation: CASGAFVTEAFF.